This TCR beta chain came from a study of cytomegalovirus exposure and HLA in healthy donors (dated by TCRdb to the late 2010s). About the investigation overall: An earlier analysis of 550 to 700 of the donors reported more than 250 Gb of sequence data and 100 million to 140 million unique TCR beta sequences from roughly 180 million T cells. An early release covering roughly 640 HLA-typed donors comprised approximately 290 gigabases of sequencing data and 85 million or so unique TCR sequences. The genetic ancestry cluster associated with self-reported Caucasian donors included over 80% of the approximately 430 genotyped donors. The study aimed to test whether cataloging public T cell receptors could reveal signatures of past pathogen exposure. The study profiled the T cell repertoires of approximately 700 subjects by immunosequencing and related them to cytomegalovirus serostatus. Besides the first cohort of 666 subjects, a separate validation cohort made up of roughly 120 different subjects was used. To predict cytomegalovirus infection status, the study brought together high-throughput TCR immunosequencing, statistical association of individual TCRs with disease status, and machine learning. A later analysis re-analyzed previously published TCR beta repertoires from roughly 690 donors and added high-resolution HLA genotyping to study TCR occurrence patterns. The later analysis used no new phenotypic data to find candidate immune exposures, relying instead on TCR beta sequences and their occurrence across donors. In an earlier analysis of around 540 of the donors, high-throughput TCR beta sequencing was used to judge whether each TCR beta V gene segment behaved as functional or pseudogenic. Alongside the repertoire data, information on donor age, sex, ethnicity and CMV serostatus was compiled. A later genetic analysis took genome-wide SNP genotypes for 398 of the 666 donors and used that subset as a discovery cohort. Every discovery cohort repertoire had been produced on one sequencing platform. Class I and class II HLA loci were covered by the typing at four-digit resolution. Typing coverage differed by locus: A, B, C, DRB1 and DQB1 were typed in about 629-640 donors, DQA1 in about 500, DPA1 in approximately 600, and DPB1 in about 450. A few DR-DQ haplotypes were treated as single units for association and clustering because of strong linkage in the cohort. Among 300 to 500 genotyped donors of the cohort, an average of around 220,000 unique TCR beta nucleotide sequences was sequenced per donor, of which about 18% were non-productive.

The cohort was made up of under 800 healthy bone marrow donors. At the time of sampling, all cohort members were nominally healthy, though unrecorded immune exposures were likely present. The donor was CMV seronegative and was included in the group of hundreds of seronegative cohort members. Every donor gave a peripheral blood sample, and the peripheral blood mononuclear cells from that sample were used for TCR beta sequencing. Genomic DNA was extracted from the blood cell samples with the Qiagen DNeasy Blood Extraction Kit. The protocol used for the library was the immunoSEQ multiplex PCR assay. The multiplex PCR relied on a mix of 60 forward primers for TCR Vbeta segments and 13 reverse primers for TCR Jbeta segments. The CDR3 region of rearranged TCR beta genes was amplified from genomic DNA with a multiplex PCR assay. The Illumina HiSeq System was used to sequence the amplified TCR beta libraries as 87-base-pair reads. The authors processed their data as follows. Across the 700 or so repertoires, a later analysis counted 80 million or so unique TCR beta chains, roughly 11 million of which were shared by at least two donors. Raw reads were error-corrected and collapsed into unique sequences with a nearest-neighbor algorithm that merged closely related sequences to remove PCR and sequencing errors. CDR3 sequences were aligned to IMGT reference sequences to assign V, D and J gene segments. For a sequence to be retained, a match of at least six nucleotides was required to both a V gene segment and a J gene segment. Rearrangements were classified as productive when the CDR3 lacked stop codons and remained in frame with V and J, and all other rearrangements were classified as non-productive. CDR3 was defined by IMGT convention, running from the second conserved V-encoded cysteine to the conserved J-encoded phenylalanine. The earlier analysis of about 610 of the donors excluded sequences that lacked an unambiguous match to a single V gene segment. An earlier analysis of several hundred of the donors classified V segments as functional when productive rearrangements were above 56.7% and as segregating when the standard deviation between donors was above 5%. A statistical classification framework was built to diagnose cytomegalovirus status from the catalog of TCR beta chain sequences. In a later analysis, TCR nucleotide sequences were compared against IMGT/GENE-DB human TR gene sequences so that V and J genes could be assigned. The TCRdist pipeline was used in a later analysis to assign CDR3 sequences and most-parsimonious VDJ recombination scenarios. In a later analysis, each TCR beta chain was defined by its CDR3 amino acid sequence together with its V-gene family, and reads without a unique V-gene family were excluded. To address suspected cross-contamination and a sequencing artifact, a later analysis removed around 600 highly shared, low-generation-probability nucleotide sequences. In a later analysis, a clonal expansion index was calculated for each public chain from normalized within-repertoire ranks of inferred template counts. In a later analysis, generation probabilities were computed using a VDJ recombination model fitted to out-of-frame rearrangements, and the results were checked against IGoR. A later analysis scored TCR-TCR, TCR-HLA and TCR-CMV co-occurrence with hypergeometric tests, applying a repertoire-size bias correction to TCR pairs. To estimate false discovery rates, a later analysis permuted the HLA or CMV assignments 20 times. In a later analysis, co-occurring TCRs were grouped with DBSCAN, and TCRdist sequence similarity was added when clustering was performed within HLA-allele-positive subsets. Repertoires with fewer than 30,000 or more than 120,000 public chains were left out of co-occurrence clustering, as were a handful of repertoires with anomalous nucleotide sharing. TCRdb's version of the immuneACCESS table is confined to in-frame rearrangements and falls short of the full clone set. An unresolved V gene accounts for under half of the shortfall where checked; the remainder is of unknown origin. V, J and clone size reflect that table, while D and trimming were determined from the DNA. The sample contains 150,000 to 200,000 clones, approximately 80% of them found a single time. The ten most abundant clones make up about 0.77% of the sample.

This clone appeared a single time. This receptor's antigen is unknown. There are no base qualities to consult, and no much larger clone falls within one base. General study outcomes and caveats: Most TCR sequences were seen in very few donors, while some public TCRs were found in many individuals. The earlier analysis of nearly 600 of the donors excluded roughly 17 rarely observed V segments, including chromosome 9 orphons, because counts were too low. The study gave a list of under 200 TCR beta chains associated with cytomegalovirus. CMV serostatus was the only immune exposure information available for the cohort. Because the 87-base-pair reads could not distinguish some IMGT-functional V segments, including TRBV6-2 and TRBV6-3, those segments were excluded. A later genetic analysis reported fewer N-insertions in productive TCRs among donors in an Asian-associated ancestry cluster than the roughly 640-donor mean. According to a later analysis, parvovirus B19, influenza, CMV and Epstein-Barr virus appeared linked to several top co-occurrence clusters. Roughly uniform sequencing depth across donors was assumed in presence/absence analyses, although this assumption may not hold. Three of the identified cytomegalovirus-associated TCR beta chains were confirmed in vitro to be specific for cytomegalovirus antigens. According to the authors, the approach could potentially be generalized to other disease states and immunological phenotypes. V-gene and J-gene trimming of TCR beta chains was associated with a missense DCLRE1C variant in a later genetic analysis, and the association was replicated in an independent cohort. This cohort had only TCR beta chains sequenced, and the lack of alpha or paired-chain data limited which features could be detected. In a later analysis, the rate of TCR association differed among HLA loci, with DRB1 alleles having the most associated TCRs and HLA-C alleles having the fewest. In a later analysis, around 17,000 TCR beta sequences were associated with specific HLA alleles at a false discovery rate of 0.05. A further reported finding was that TCR beta sequences accurately predicted the HLA-A and HLA-B alleles for most subjects in the first cohort. A cluster of highly shared sequence variants was judged likely to represent a technical artifact of the sequencing pipeline. When HLA alleles, especially DR and DQ, strongly co-occurred, TCR associations were difficult to assign to individual alleles. Because some donors lacked HLA typing at each locus, the association tests relied only on the typed subset. An earlier analysis of roughly 570 of the donors showed that most TCR beta V segments appeared in productive rearrangements either about 87% or about 30% of the time, which broadly matched IMGT annotations. In both the original and validation cohorts, the classifier was reported to diagnose cytomegalovirus status with high specificity and sensitivity. Correlated functional status among segregating V segments might be attributable to linkage disequilibrium, but an unknown experimental factor could not be ruled out. In a later analysis, HLA-associated TCR beta chains were found to be more clonally expanded and to have lower generation probabilities than equally common non-associated chains. In a later analysis, most CMV-associated TCR beta chains were found to appear HLA-restricted, with HLA associations seemingly driven largely by CMV exposure.

Reading the germline V gene gives CDR1 MDHEN and CDR2 SYDVKM. Relative to germline, V is 6 bases shorter and J is 9 bases shorter, with 15 bases between their ends. Reading from cysteine to phenylalanine, the CDR3 counts 14 amino acids. Only CDR3 DNA is held: 42 bases, read in frame from base 1. Sequencing input: PBMCs. The V and J genes are TRBV28 and TRBJ1-6; possibly the D gene is TRBD1, per 5 matching bases. The origin of this receptor is a woman aged 18-30 years in good health and CMV-seronegative. The nucleotide sequence is given as TGTGCCAGCAGCATACGGCAGGGTAGTTCACCCCTCCACTTT. It translates as CASSIRQGSSPLHF.